This T cell receptor (beta chain) was sequenced in a study of T cell responses to AZD1222 COVID-19 vaccine. General study points: An increase in Spike-specific TCR breadth and depth was observed after two AZD1222 doses. AZD1222 recipients seropositive at baseline numbered only six. The donor cohort was predominantly white British with a female majority, and clonal diversity may have been underestimated. Repertoires were sampled only after the peak T cell response.

To note about this clone: The antigen remains undetermined.

Here immunoSEQ multiplex PCR was the method, and the copy in TCRdb shows in-frame clones only, minus some. The sample records about 140,000 clones, approximately 93% being singletons. Germline V gives CDR1 LNHDA, CDR2 SQIVND (reference sequence). CDR3 length: 15 amino acids. Trimming stripped 3 bases from V and 1 base from J, with 12 bases between. The chain carries TRBV19 and TRBJ1-1; D not resolved. The TCR sequence derives from an adult in good health. The sample consisted of peripheral blood, taken on day 0 of MenACWY control vaccination. CDR3 amino acids: CASSIPSLGNTEAFF. CDR3 DNA sequence: TGTGCCAGTAGTATCCCGAGCTTGGGGAACACTGAAGCTTTCTTT.